The 9 T cell receptor beta chains below were found in one sample sequenced in a study of Graves' ophthalmopathy and Graves' hyperthyroidism. Beta-chain TCR CDR3 regions were amplified from RNA transcripts. RT-PCR in the first round used HTBI primers; a second-round multiplex PCR followed. TCRdb re-called the multiplex PCR reads through MiXCR, storing one row per CDR3 protein. The sample lists hundreds of thousands of distinct CDR3 sequences, 21% occurring once. Material: peripheral blood. Source of these receptors: a woman between 18 and 30 years old with stable Graves' hyperthyroidism.

This clonotype was seen only a few times. CDR3 nucleotide sequence: TGTGCCAGCAGTGGGAACAGGGGGCCTCAGCCCCAGCATTTT. Amino acids: CASSGNRGPQPQHF. The rearrangement links TRBV6-1 to TRBJ1-5, with 9 bases matching TRBD1. The germline CDR1 and CDR2 sequences are MNHNS and SASEGT. Unmatched junction bases numbered 4, after V lost 4 bases and J lost 6 bases. This CDR3 region has 14 residues.

This clonotype was seen repeatedly, ten times or more. The chain carries TRBV4-3 and TRBJ1-2; D remains unclear. Trimming pared 0 bases from V and 4 bases from J, leaving 12 bases between. Germline V gene sequence: CDR1 LGHNA, CDR2 YSLEER. CDR3 length: 15 amino acids. CDR3 loop: CASSQDHGRVYGYTF. CDR3 nucleotides: TGCGCCAGCAGCCAAGATCATGGGAGGGTCTATGGCTACACCTTC.

This clonotype was recorded many times. The rearrangement uses TRBV6-1 and TRBJ2-7; D is undetermined. Trimming pared 1 base from V and 5 bases from J, leaving 18 bases between. The CDR3 has 16 residues. Germline values: CDR1 MNHNS, CDR2 SASEGT. As DNA, the CDR3 is TGTGCCAGCAGTGAAGTTGGGAATTTACCTTTGAACGAGCAGTACTTC. It encodes CASSEVGNLPLNEQYF.

The V call is TRBV14, the J call TRBJ2-5; D remains ambiguous. The CDR3 length is 13 residues. CDR1 and CDR2 (germline): SGHDN, FVKESK. Trimming shortened V by 3 bases and J by 2 bases, and 7 bases separated the two germline ends. This CDR3 reads CASSHGTQETQYF. The CDR3, as DNA: TGTGCCAGCAGCCACGGTACACAAGAGACCCAGTACTTC.

This clonotype has ten or more counts. In DNA, the CDR3 is TGTGCCAGCAGACGGGACGGGGTCGAAGGTGGCTACACCTTC. This gives the protein CASRRDGVEGGYTF. The chain uses TRBV6-1 and TRBJ1-2; possible D gene TRBD1, 5 bases. V was shortened by 6 bases and J by 7 bases, with 18 bases between the two germline ends. Germline V gene sequence: CDR1 MNHNS, CDR2 SASEGT. The CDR3 loop spans 14 amino acids.

This clonotype occurred a few times. The CDR3 nucleotides read TGTGCCAGCAGACTCTCGGGGGGCGTCTATGGCTACACCTTC. Its protein product is CASRLSGGVYGYTF. The chain recombines TRBV6-1 with TRBJ1-2, with D perhaps TRBD1 (6 bases). The CDR3 totals 14 residues. V lost 6 bases and J 4 bases, leaving 15 bases between the germline ends. Germline lookup yields CDR1 MNHNS and CDR2 SASEGT.

This clonotype was counted ten times or more. The chain combines TRBV30 with TRBJ1-1; no clear D gene. CDR3 length: 11 residues. Per germline, CDR1 GTSNPN and CDR2 SVGIG (reference sequence). The ends were cut back, 4 bases at V and 0 bases at J, with 3 bases in the middle. Here the CDR3 reads CAWKVNTEAFF. CDR3 coding DNA: TGTGCCTGGAAGGTGAACACTGAAGCTTTCTTT.

At least ten counts were recorded for this clonotype. The chain recombines TRBV5-1 with TRBJ1-1, with a possible D match to TRBD1 (5 bases). The germline V gene has CDR1 SGHRS and CDR2 YFSETQ. Trimming cost V 1 base and J 7 bases, with 20 bases left between them. The CDR3 covers 16 residues. CDR3 region: CASSLQLATAKLEAFF. CDR3 nucleotides: TGCGCCAGCAGCTTGCAACTAGCGACAGCCAAGCTTGAAGCTTTCTTT.

This chain uses TRBV29-1 with TRBJ1-3; tentatively, D is TRBD1 (5 bases). Germline CDR1 is SQVTM and CDR2 is ANQGSEA. The CDR3 runs 14 residues. Deletions cut 3 bases from V and 2 bases from J, with 11 bases between. The CDR3 is CSVEAGRTGNTIYF. CDR3 coding DNA: TGCAGCGTTGAGGCAGGGAGAACTGGAAACACCATATATTTT.